These 8 T cell receptor beta chains were all obtained from the same sample, sequenced in a study of identical twins. TCRdb re-analysed the 5' RACE reads in MiXCR, keeping a single row per CDR3 protein. The table shows 640,000 or so distinct CDR3 sequences, with roughly 6% occurring only once. Material: naive T cells sorted from blood. Source of these receptors: a man aged 18 to 30 in good health.

This clonotype was counted ten times or more. V gene TRBV7-2 combines with J gene TRBJ2-2, with D possibly being TRBD1 (5 bases). Germline V CDR1 and CDR2: SGHTA, FQGNSA. CDR3 length: 16 residues. The germline V and J ends were trimmed by 0 bases and 4 bases, with 12 bases remaining between them. The CDR3: CASSLAVGQSTGELFF. In DNA, the CDR3 is TGTGCCAGCAGCTTAGCGGTGGGGCAGAGCACCGGGGAGCTGTTTTTT.

There are many counts of this clonotype. This sequence joins TRBV13 and TRBJ2-1, with 7 bases that match TRBD1. The CDR3 is 15 amino acids. Trimming at V came to 6 bases and at J to 3 bases, leaving 8 bases not matched to a gene. Germline CDR1 reads PRHDT; CDR2 reads FYEKMQ (reference sequence). CDR3 amino acids: CASRIRQGSYNEQFF. Written as DNA, the CDR3 is TGTGCCAGCAGGATAAGACAGGGAAGCTACAATGAGCAGTTCTTC. Full variable domain (remainder filled in from reference TRBV13 and TRBJ2-1): AAGVIQSPRHLIKEKRETATLKCYPIPRHDTVYWYQQGPGQDPQFLISFYEKMQSDKGSIPDRFSAQQFSDYHSELNMSSLELGDSALYFCASRIRQGSYNEQFFGPGTRLTVL.

This clonotype was observed many times. The chain links TRBV5-1 to TRBJ2-1; TRBD1 matches at 10 bases. Losses at the gene ends were 8 bases for V and 7 bases for J; bases not matched to a gene: 9. This CDR3 region has 14 residues. CDR1 is SGHRS, CDR2 YFSETQ, per germline. CDR3: CARIRDRGGNEQFF. The DNA for the CDR3 is TGCGCCAGGATCCGGGACAGGGGTGGGAATGAGCAGTTCTTC.

There are a few counts of this clonotype. The chain links TRBV5-1 to TRBJ2-5; possible D gene TRBD2, 6 bases. CDR3 length equals 15 residues. V shed 4 bases and J shed 2 bases, with 15 bases lying between them. Germline lookup yields CDR1 SGHRS and CDR2 YFSETQ. The CDR3 nucleotides are TGCGCCAGCAGCGCCGCATCCGGGACTCAAGAGACCCAGTACTTC. Protein sequence: CASSAASGTQETQYF. Supplemented by reference TRBV5-1 and TRBJ2-5, the full variable domain reads KAGVTQTPRYLIKTRGQQVTLSCSPISGHRSVSWYQQTPGQGLQFLFEYFSETQRNKGNFPGRFSGRQFSNSRSEMNVSTLELGDSALYLCASSAASGTQETQYFGPGTRLLVL.

This clonotype has at least ten counts. The J gene is TRBJ2-3, the V gene TRBV11-2; 8 bases match TRBD2. The V and J ends lost 5 bases and 4 bases, in that order; junction bases with no gene match: 11. Germline V lookup: CDR1 SGHAT, CDR2 FQNNGV. CDR3 length: 16 amino acids. The CDR3 DNA follows: TGTGCCAGCAGCGTCGTAGCGGGATTGCTTTCAGATACGCAGTATTTT. Residues: CASSVVAGLLSDTQYF.

This clonotype was observed a few times. The V call is TRBV7-9, the J call TRBJ2-2, with D perhaps matching TRBD2 (5 bases). V lost 5 bases and J lost 6, with 10 bases in between. Germline V CDR1 and CDR2: SEHNR, FQNEAQ (reference sequence). The CDR3 runs 13 residues. The CDR3 loop is CASSLGKAGELFF. The CDR3 bases are TGTGCCAGCAGCCTCGGGAAAGCCGGGGAGCTGTTTTTT.

This clonotype was seen repeatedly, ten times or more. The genes are TRBV11-2 and TRBJ2-7, with a possible D match to TRBD1 (5 bases). The V gene lost 5 bases and the J gene lost 6 bases, with 14 bases spanning the gap. From germline, CDR1 is SGHAT and CDR2 FQNNGV. The CDR3 is 13 amino acids. CDR3 loop: CASSPLVRAEQYF. The DNA of the CDR3 is TGTGCCAGCAGCCCCCTAGTCAGGGCCGAGCAGTACTTC.

This clonotype was detected only a few times. This rearrangement joins TRBV24-1 to TRBJ2-3; D call uncertain. CDR3 length equals 13 residues. The V and J ends lost 3 bases and 5 bases respectively, with 8 bases between them. Per germline, CDR1 KGHDR and CDR2 SFDVKD. The chain's CDR3 is CATSDVREDTQYF. The CDR3 bases are TGTGCCACCAGTGATGTTCGTGAAGATACGCAGTATTTT.